This T cell receptor beta chain is from a study of technical replicates of blood from a few donors. CDR3 length: 13 amino acids. V lost 5 bases and J lost 1, with 9 bases in between. Germline-derived CDR1 and CDR2 are SGHDT and YYEEEE. Method: immunoSEQ multiplex PCR; TCRdb's copy keeps in-frame clones and lacks some. Of about 89,000 clones listed, just under 95% are singletons. This rearrangement joins TRBV5-6 to TRBJ2-5; the D gene is possibly TRBD1 (5 bases). The TCR comes from a human donor in good health. Sequencing input: T cells isolated from PBMCs. In DNA, the CDR3 is TGTGCCAGCAGGGACATAAGCCAAGAGACCCAGTACTTC. It is translated as CASRDISQETQYF.